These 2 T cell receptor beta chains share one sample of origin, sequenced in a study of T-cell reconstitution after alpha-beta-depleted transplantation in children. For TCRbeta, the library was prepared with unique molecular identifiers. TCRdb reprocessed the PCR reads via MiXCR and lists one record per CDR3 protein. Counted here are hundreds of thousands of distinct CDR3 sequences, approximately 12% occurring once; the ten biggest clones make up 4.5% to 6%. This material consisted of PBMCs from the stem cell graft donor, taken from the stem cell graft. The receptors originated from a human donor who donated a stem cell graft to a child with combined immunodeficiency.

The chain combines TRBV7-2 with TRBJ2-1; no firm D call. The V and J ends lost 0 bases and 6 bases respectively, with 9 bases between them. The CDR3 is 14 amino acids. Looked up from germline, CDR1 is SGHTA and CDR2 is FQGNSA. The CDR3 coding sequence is TGTGCCAGCAGCTTAGCACCGCTGATCAATGAGCAGTTCTTC. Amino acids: CASSLAPLINEQFF.

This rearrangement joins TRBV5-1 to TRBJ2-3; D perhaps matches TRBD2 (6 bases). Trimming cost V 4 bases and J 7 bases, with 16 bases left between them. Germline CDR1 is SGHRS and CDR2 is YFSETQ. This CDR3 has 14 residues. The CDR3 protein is CASSGGTYRNTQYF. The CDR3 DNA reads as TGCGCCAGCAGCGGCGGGACTTACAGGAATACGCAGTATTTT. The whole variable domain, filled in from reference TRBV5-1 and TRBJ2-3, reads KAGVTQTPRYLIKTRGQQVTLSCSPISGHRSVSWYQQTPGQGLQFLFEYFSETQRNKGNFPGRFSGRQFSNSRSEMNVSTLELGDSALYLCASSGGTYRNTQYFGPGTRLTVL.